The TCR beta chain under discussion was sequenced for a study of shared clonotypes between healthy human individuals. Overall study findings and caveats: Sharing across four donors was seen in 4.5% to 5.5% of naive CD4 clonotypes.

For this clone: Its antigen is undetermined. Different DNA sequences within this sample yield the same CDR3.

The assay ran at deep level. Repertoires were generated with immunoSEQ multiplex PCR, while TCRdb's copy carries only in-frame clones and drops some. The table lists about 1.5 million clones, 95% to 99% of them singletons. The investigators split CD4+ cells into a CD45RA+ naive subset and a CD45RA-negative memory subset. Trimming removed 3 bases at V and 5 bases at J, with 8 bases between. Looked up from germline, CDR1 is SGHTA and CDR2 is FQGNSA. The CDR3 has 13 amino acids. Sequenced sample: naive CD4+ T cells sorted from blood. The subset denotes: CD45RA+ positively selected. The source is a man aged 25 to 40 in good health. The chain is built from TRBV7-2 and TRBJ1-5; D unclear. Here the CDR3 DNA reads TGTGCCAGCAGCTTGGGTACTTATCAGCCCCAGCATTTT. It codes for CASSLGTYQPQHF.